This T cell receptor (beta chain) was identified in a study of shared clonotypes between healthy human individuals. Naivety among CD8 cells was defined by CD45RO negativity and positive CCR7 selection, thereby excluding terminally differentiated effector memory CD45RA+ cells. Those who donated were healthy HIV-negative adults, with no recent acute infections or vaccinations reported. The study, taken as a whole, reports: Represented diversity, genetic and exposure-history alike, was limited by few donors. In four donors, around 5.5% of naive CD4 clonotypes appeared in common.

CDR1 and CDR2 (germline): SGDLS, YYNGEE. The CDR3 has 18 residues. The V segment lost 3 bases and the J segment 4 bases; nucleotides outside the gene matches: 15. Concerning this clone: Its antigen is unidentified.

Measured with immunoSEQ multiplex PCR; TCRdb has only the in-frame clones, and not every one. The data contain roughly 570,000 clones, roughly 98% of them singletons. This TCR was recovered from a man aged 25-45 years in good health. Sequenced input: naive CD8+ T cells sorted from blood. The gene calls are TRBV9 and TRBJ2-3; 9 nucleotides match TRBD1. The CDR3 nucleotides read TGTGCCAGCAGCGCCCACCCGGTCCCGGGACAGGGAGCAGATACGCAGTATTTT. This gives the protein CASSAHPVPGQGADTQYF. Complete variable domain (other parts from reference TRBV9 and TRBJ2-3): DSGVTQTPKHLITATGQRVTLRCSPRSGDLSVYWYQQSLDQGLQFLIQYYNGEERAKGNILERFSAQQFPDLHSELNLSSLELGDSALYFCASSAHPVPGQGADTQYFGPGTRLTVL.